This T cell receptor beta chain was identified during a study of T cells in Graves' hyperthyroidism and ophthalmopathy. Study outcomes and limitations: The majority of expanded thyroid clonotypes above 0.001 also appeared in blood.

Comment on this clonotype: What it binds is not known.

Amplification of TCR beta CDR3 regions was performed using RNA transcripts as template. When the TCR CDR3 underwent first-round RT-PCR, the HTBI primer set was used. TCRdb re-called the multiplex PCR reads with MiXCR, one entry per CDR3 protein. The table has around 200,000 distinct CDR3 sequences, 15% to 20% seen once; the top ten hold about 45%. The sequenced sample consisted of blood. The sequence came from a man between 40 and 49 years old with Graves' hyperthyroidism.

The DNA for the CDR3 is TGCGCCAGCAGCTTGATAGGACGGAGCACCGGCACCGGAGACGAGCAGTACTTC. This codes for CASSLIGRSTGTGDEQYF. The rearrangement joins TRBV5-1 to TRBJ2-7, with no clear D. The CDR3 consists of 18 residues. Trimming removed 1 base from V and 5 bases from J, with 25 bases in between. Germline CDR1 is SGHRS and CDR2 is YFSETQ. Based on the CDR3 plus reference TRBV5-1 and TRBJ2-7, the full variable domain is KAGVTQTPRYLIKTRGQQVTLSCSPISGHRSVSWYQQTPGQGLQFLFEYFSETQRNKGNFPGRFSGRQFSNSRSEMNVSTLELGDSALYLCASSLIGRSTGTGDEQYFGPGTRLTVT.